This passage covers 12 T cell receptor beta chains from one sample sequenced in a study of blood T cell repertoires in COVID-19. Method: immunoSEQ multiplex PCR; TCRdb's copy keeps in-frame clones and lacks some. The sample lists 150,000 to 200,000 clones, 75% to 90% occurring once. The material sequenced was PBMCs or T cells enriched from blood (not recorded which). Receptor source: a woman aged 40 to 49 with acute COVID-19.

The chain is built from TRBV4-2 and TRBJ1-2, with D perhaps matching TRBD1 (6 bases). Germline CDR1 is LGHNA and CDR2 is YNFKEQ. The CDR3 loop spans 13 amino acids. V dropped 5 bases and J dropped 2 bases, with 9 bases sitting between them. CDR3 in amino acids: CASSGQMNYGYTF. In DNA form, the CDR3 reads TGTGCCAGCAGCGGACAGATGAACTATGGCTACACCTTC.

V and J are TRBV19 and TRBJ2-7; D gene uncertain. The CDR3 runs 14 residues. V was shortened by 1 base and J by 0 bases, with 7 bases between the two germline ends. Germline loops: CDR1 LNHDA, CDR2 SQIVND (reference sequence). As DNA, the CDR3 is TGTGCCAGTAGTATAGGCGATGCCTCCTACGAGCAGTACTTC. As protein: CASSIGDASYEQYF. Full variable domain (missing parts from reference TRBV19 and TRBJ2-7): DGGITQSPKYLFRKEGQNVTLSCEQNLNHDAMYWYRQDPGQGLRLIYYSQIVNDFQKGDIAEGYSVSREKKESFPLTVTSAQKNPTAFYLCASSIGDASYEQYFGPGTRLTVT.

The rearrangement uses TRBV6-1 and TRBJ1-2; perhaps TRBD1 as D (5 bases). This CDR3 is 14 amino acids long. Germline loops: CDR1 MNHNS, CDR2 SASEGT. V gave up 2 bases and J gave up 4 bases, with 11 bases separating them. The CDR3, as DNA: TGTGCCAGCAGTGAAATGGCAGGGTCCTATGGCTACACCTTC. It specifies CASSEMAGSYGYTF.

The V call is TRBV12-5, the J call TRBJ2-3; unclear D gene. Germline CDR1 and CDR2: LGHNT and FRNRAP. The CDR3 spans 14 residues. V shed 0 bases and J shed 1 base, with 5 bases lying between them. The CDR3 region has the DNA TGTGCTAGTGGTTTGGTATCGGGCACAGATACGCAGTATTTT. This gives the protein CASGLVSGTDTQYF.

CDR3 loop: CASSDNSGNTIYF. CDR3 nucleotide sequence: TGTGCCAGCAGTGATAACTCTGGAAACACCATATATTTT. V is TRBV6-1 and J is TRBJ1-3, with D uncertain. Germline-derived CDR1 and CDR2 are MNHNS and SASEGT. Deletions cut 3 bases from V and 0 bases from J, with 3 bases between. CDR3 length equals 13 residues.

The J gene is TRBJ2-7, the V gene TRBV18; 9 nucleotides match TRBD1. Germline V gene lookup returns CDR1 KGHSH and CDR2 LQKENI. The CDR3 extends over 15 amino acids. V dropped 3 bases and J dropped 3; count of bases not matched to a gene: 6. CDR3 coding DNA: TGTGCCAGCTCACCTGAACAGGGGGCTTTCTACGAGCAGTACTTC. Protein sequence: CASSPEQGAFYEQYF.

The chain recombines TRBV5-1 with TRBJ1-2; D remains ambiguous. Per the germline V gene, CDR1 is SGHRS and CDR2 is YFSETQ. The CDR3 runs to 14 residues. Trimming left V 5 bases short and J 2 bases short, with 13 bases between. The chain's CDR3 is CASRQVPANYGYTF. The CDR3 region has the DNA TGCGCCAGCAGGCAGGTCCCCGCAAACTATGGCTACACCTTC.

CDR3 nucleotide sequence: TGTGCCAGCAGGTCCGGGGGGCGGTGGGGGCTAAAGACCCAGTACTTC. Translating gives CASRSGGRWGLKTQYF. The chain recombines TRBV27 with TRBJ2-5; D may be TRBD2 (7 bases). The CDR3 loop spans 16 amino acids. The V gene's germline CDR1 is MNHEY and CDR2 SMNVEV (reference sequence). V lost 6 bases and J lost 6, with 23 bases in between.

The chain joins TRBV5-1 to TRBJ1-5; D gene uncertain. CDR1 is SGHRS and CDR2 is YFSETQ in the germline V gene. This CDR3 has 15 amino acids. V shed 2 bases and J shed 7 bases, with 16 bases lying between them. CDR3 bases: TGCGCCAGCAGCTTTGTCCCAGGCGCAAACCAGCCCCAGCATTTT. This encodes CASSFVPGANQPQHF.

This rearrangement joins TRBV30 to TRBJ1-1, with TRBD1 matching over 8 bases. In germline, CDR1 is GTSNPN, CDR2 SVGIG (reference sequence). The length of the CDR3 is 17 residues. V dropped 2 bases and J dropped 1; count of bases not matched to a gene: 12. CDR3: CAWSLSDRGIRNTEAFF. DNA for the CDR3: TGTGCCTGGAGTTTATCCGACAGGGGAATAAGGAACACTGAAGCTTTCTTT.

The chain carries TRBV28 and TRBJ2-3; tentative D call: TRBD2 (6 bases). Germline V gene data show CDR1 as MDHEN and CDR2 as SYDVKM. The germline V and J ends were trimmed by 5 bases and 1 base, with 22 bases remaining between them. CDR3 length equals 18 residues. Written as DNA, the CDR3 is TGTGCCAGCAGTCCCCCCCCGGTAGGAGTAGCGGGCACAGATACGCAGTATTTT. It yields the protein CASSPPPVGVAGTDTQYF. The full variable domain, in which reference TRBV28 and TRBJ2-3 provide the parts outside the CDR3, is DVKVTQSSRYLVKRTGEKVFLECVQDMDHENMFWYRQDPGLGLRLIYFSYDVKMKEKGDIPEGYSVSREKKERFSLILESASTNQTSMYLCASSPPPVGVAGTDTQYFGPGTRLTVL.

This chain connects TRBV28 to TRBJ1-1; 9 bases agree with TRBD1. Looked up from germline, CDR1 is MDHEN and CDR2 is SYDVKM. The CDR3 consists of 15 residues. V dropped 3 bases and J dropped 3; count of bases not matched to a gene: 5. Here the CDR3 reads CASSFPDRGDTEAFF. The CDR3 DNA reads TGTGCCAGCAGTTTCCCTGACAGGGGGGACACTGAAGCTTTCTTT.